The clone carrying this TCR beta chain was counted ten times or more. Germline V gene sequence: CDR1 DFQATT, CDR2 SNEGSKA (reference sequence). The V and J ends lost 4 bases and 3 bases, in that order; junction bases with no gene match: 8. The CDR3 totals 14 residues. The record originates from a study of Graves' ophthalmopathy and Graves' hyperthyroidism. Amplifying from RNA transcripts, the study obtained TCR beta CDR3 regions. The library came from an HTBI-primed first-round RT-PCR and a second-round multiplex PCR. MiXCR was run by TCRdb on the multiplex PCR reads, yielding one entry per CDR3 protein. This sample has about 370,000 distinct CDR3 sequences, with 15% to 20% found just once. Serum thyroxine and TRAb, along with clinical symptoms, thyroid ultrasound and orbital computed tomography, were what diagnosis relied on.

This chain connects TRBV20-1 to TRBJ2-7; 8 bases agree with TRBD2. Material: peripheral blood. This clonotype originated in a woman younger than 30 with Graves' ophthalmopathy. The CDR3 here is CSATVSGTLYEQYF. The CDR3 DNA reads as TGCAGTGCTACCGTTAGCGGGACTCTCTACGAGCAGTACTTC.